The present T cell receptor (beta chain) was sequenced within a study of response to subunit inactivated influenza vaccine. Germline CDR1 is SGHTA and CDR2 is FQGNSA. Trimming removed 6 bases from V and 1 base from J, with 12 bases in between. The CDR3 is made up of 14 amino acids. This clonotype came up a few times. Its antigen is undetermined. Study outcomes and limitations: Few additional T cells are recruited per seasonal influenza vaccination, authors suggested.

TCRdb recomputed calls from the RT-PCR reads with MiXCR, one row per CDR3 protein. The repertoire holds hundreds of thousands of distinct CDR3 sequences, 25% seen once, with 1.5% to 2% in the top ten. This sequence originates from a man aged 50 to 60 who received an inactivated influenza vaccine. The sequencing used CD4+ T cells sorted from PBMCs, collected 4 to 6 days after vaccination. The chain uses TRBV7-2 and TRBJ1-1; no clear D. In DNA, the CDR3 is TGTGCCAGCAGTTTACAGCCTCAGAACACTGAAGCTTTCTTT. Translated: CASSLQPQNTEAFF.